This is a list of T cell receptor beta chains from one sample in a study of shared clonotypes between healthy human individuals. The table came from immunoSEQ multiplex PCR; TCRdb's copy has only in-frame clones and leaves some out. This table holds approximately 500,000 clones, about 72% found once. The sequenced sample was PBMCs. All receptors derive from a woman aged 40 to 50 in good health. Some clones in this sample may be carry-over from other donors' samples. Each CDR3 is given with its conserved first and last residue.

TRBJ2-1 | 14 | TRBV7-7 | CASSLGLADNEQFF
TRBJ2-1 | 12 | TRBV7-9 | CASSRGYNEQFF
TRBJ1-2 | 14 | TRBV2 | CASALVRGGAGYTF
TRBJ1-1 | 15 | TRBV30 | CAWSNSFRLNTEAFF
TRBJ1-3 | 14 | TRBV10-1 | CASSEGVSGNTIYF
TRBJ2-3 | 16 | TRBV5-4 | CASSLRTSGIGDTQYF
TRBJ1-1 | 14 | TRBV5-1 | CASSLAEQNTEAFF
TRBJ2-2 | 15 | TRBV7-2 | CASSFRGGNTGELFF
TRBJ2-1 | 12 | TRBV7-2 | CASSLFGHEQFF
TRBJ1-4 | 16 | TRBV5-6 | CASSLSGTGGNEKLFF
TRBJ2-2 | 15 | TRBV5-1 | CASSVPLGNTGELFF